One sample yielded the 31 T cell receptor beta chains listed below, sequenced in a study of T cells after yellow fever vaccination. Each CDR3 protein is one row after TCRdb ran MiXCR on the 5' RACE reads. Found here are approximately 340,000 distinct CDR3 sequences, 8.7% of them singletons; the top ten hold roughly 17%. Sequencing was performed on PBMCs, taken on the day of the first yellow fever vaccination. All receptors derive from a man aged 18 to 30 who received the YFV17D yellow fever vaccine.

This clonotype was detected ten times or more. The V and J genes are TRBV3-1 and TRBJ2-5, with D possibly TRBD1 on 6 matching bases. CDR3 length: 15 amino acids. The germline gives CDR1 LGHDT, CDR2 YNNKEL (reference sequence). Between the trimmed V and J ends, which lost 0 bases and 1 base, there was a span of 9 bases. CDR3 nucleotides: TGTGCCAGCAGCCAAGATGGGGGCGGCCAAGAGACCCAGTACTTC. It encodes CASSQDGGGQETQYF.

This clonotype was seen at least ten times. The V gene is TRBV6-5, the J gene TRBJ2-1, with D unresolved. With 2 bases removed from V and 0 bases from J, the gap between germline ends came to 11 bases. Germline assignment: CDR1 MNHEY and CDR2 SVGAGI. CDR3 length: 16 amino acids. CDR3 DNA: TGTGCCAGCAGTTACATAGGCTCAAGCTCCTACAATGAGCAGTTCTTC. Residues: CASSYIGSSSYNEQFF.

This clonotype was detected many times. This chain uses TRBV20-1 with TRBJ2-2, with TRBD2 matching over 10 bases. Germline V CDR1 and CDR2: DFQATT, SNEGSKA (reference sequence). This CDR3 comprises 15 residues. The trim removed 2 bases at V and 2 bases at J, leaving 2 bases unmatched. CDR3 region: CSARSSGGNTGELFF. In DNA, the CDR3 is TGCAGTGCTAGATCTAGCGGGGGCAACACCGGGGAGCTGTTTTTT.

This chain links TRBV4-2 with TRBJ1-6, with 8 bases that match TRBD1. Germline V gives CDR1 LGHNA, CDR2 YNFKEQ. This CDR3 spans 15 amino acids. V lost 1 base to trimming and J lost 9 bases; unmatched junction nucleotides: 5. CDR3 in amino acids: CASSQGPGGISPLHF. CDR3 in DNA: TGTGCCAGCAGCCAAGGCCCAGGGGGCATTTCACCCCTCCACTTT.

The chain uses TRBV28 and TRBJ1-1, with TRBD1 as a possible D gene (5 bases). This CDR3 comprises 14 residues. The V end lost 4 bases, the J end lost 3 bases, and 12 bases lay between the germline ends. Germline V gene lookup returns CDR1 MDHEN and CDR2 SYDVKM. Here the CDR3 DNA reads TGTGCCAGCAGTTCCCAGGGTCCGCACACTGAAGCTTTCTTT. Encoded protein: CASSSQGPHTEAFF.

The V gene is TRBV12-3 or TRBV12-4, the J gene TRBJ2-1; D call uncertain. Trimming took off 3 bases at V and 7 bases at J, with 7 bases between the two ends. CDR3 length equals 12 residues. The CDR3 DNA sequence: TGTGCCAGCAGTTTCTGGCCGAATGAGCAGTTCTTC. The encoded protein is CASSFWPNEQFF.

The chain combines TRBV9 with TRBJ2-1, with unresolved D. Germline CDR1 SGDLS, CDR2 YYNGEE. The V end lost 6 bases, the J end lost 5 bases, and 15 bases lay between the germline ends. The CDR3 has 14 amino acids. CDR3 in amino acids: CASTPSPGDNEQFF. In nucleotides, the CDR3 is TGTGCCAGCACCCCTTCCCCAGGAGACAATGAGCAGTTCTTC.

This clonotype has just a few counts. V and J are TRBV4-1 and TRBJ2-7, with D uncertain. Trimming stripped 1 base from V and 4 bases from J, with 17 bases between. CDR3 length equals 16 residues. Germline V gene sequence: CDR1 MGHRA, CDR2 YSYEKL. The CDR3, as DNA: TGCGCCAGCAGCCAAGTCGCAGTAGGAGAGTTTTACGAGCAGTACTTC. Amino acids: CASSQVAVGEFYEQYF.

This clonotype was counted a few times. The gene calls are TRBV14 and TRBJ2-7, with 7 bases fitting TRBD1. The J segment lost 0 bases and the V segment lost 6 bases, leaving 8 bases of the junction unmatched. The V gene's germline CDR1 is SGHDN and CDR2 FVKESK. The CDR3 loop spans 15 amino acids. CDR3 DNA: TGTGCCAGCAGAGGGCCGACAGGGAACTCCTACGAGCAGTACTTC. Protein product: CASRGPTGNSYEQYF. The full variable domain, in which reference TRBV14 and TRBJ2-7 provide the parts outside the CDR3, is EAGVTQFPSHSVIEKGQTVTLRCDPISGHDNLYWYRRVMGKEIKFLLHFVKESKQDESGMPNNRFLAERTGGTYSTLKVQPAELEDSGVYFCASRGPTGNSYEQYFGPGTRLTVT.

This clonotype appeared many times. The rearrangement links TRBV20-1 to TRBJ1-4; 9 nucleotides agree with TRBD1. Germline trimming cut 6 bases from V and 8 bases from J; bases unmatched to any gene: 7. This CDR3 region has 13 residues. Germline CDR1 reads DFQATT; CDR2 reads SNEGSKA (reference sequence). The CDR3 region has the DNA TGCAGTGCGGAAAGGGGACAGGGAGAAAAACTGTTTTTT. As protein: CSAERGQGEKLFF.

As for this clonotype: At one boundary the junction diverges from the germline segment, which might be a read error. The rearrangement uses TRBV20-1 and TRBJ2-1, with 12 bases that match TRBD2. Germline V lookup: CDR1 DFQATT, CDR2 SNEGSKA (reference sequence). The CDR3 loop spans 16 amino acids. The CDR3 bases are TGCTGTGCTCCGTCCCTCGGACTAGCGGGGCACAATGAGCAGTTCTTC. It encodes CCAPSLGLAGHNEQFF.

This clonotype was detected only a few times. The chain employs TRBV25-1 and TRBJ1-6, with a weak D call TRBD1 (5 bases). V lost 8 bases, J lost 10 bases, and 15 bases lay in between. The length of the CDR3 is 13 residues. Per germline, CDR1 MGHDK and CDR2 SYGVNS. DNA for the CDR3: TGTGCCAGCGGACAACAACCGGGGTCACCCCTCCACTTT. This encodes CASGQQPGSPLHF. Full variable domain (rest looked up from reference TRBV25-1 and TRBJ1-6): EADIYQTPRYLVIGTGKKITLECSQTMGHDKMYWYQQDPGMELHLIHYSYGVNSTEKGDLSSESTVSRIRTEHFPLTLESARPSHTSQYLCASGQQPGSPLHFGNGTRLTVT.

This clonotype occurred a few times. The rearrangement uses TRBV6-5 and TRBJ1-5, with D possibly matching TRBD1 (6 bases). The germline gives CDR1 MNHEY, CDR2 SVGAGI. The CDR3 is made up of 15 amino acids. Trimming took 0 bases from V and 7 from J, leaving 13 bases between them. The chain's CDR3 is CASSYSGGGRQPQHF. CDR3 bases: TGTGCCAGCAGTTACTCGGGAGGGGGAAGGCAGCCCCAGCATTTT.

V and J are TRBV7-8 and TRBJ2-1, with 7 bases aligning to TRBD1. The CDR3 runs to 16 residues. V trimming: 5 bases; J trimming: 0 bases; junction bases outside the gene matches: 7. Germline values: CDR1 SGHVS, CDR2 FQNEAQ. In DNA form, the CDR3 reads TGTGCCAGCAGCATTACAGGGGTTATCTCCTACAATGAGCAGTTCTTC. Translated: CASSITGVISYNEQFF.

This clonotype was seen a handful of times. The CDR3 bases are TGTGCCAGCAGCTTATCGCTACGCAGGACAGGGAGTCTAGCCAAAAACATTCAGTACTTC. Its translation: CASSLSLRRTGSLAKNIQYF. The gene calls are TRBV7-6 and TRBJ2-4; 8 positions agree with TRBD1. The CDR3 spans 20 residues. The V and J ends lost 2 bases and 0 bases, in that order; junction bases with no gene match: 15. Per the germline V gene, CDR1 is SGHVS and CDR2 is FNYEAQ.

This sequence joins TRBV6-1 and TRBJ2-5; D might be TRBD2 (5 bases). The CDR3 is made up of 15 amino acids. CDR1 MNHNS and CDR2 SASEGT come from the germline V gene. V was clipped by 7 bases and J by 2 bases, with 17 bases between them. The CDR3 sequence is CASTNGGAVQETQYF. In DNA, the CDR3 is TGTGCCAGCACCAACGGAGGAGCGGTACAAGAGACCCAGTACTTC.

The CDR3 here is CASSPIAGRDYSNQPQHF. CDR3 nucleotides: TGTGCCAGCAGCCCGATAGCGGGGAGAGACTATAGCAATCAGCCCCAGCATTTT. The chain combines TRBV7-8 with TRBJ1-5; no reliable D call. CDR1 is SGHVS, CDR2 FQNEAQ, per germline. The V and J ends lost 5 bases and 0 bases respectively, with 20 bases between them. The CDR3 extends over 18 amino acids.

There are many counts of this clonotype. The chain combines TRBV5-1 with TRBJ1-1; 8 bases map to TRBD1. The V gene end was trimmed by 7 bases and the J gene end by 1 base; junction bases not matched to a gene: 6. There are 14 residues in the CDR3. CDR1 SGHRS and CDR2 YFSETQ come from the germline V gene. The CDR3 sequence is CASGWTGRNTEAFF. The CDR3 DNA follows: TGCGCCAGCGGCTGGACAGGGCGGAACACTGAAGCTTTCTTT.

The CDR3 region is CASKLTGGFAPSGPQHF. The CDR3 DNA sequence: TGTGCCAGCAAATTAACAGGGGGCTTTGCTCCGTCGGGGCCCCAGCATTTT. The rearrangement uses TRBV28 and TRBJ1-5; 9 nucleotides agree with TRBD1. The CDR3 spans 17 residues. Germline lookup yields CDR1 MDHEN and CDR2 SYDVKM. After removal of 7 bases from V and 9 bases from J, the junction contained 19 bases not matched to a gene.

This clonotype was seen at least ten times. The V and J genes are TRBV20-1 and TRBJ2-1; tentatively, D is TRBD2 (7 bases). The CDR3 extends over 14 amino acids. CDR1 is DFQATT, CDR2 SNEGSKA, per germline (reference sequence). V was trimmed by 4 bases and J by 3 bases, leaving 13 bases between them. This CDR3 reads CSAMGGAVYNEQFF. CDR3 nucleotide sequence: TGCAGTGCTATGGGGGGGGCTGTCTACAATGAGCAGTTCTTC.

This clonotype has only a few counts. The CDR3 coding sequence is TGCAGTGCTAAAGAGGGGAATCAGCCCCAGCATTTT. It encodes CSAKEGNQPQHF. This chain uses TRBV20-1 with TRBJ1-5; TRBD1 might be the D (5 bases). The CDR3 runs 12 residues. Trimming took 4 bases from V and 4 from J, leaving 8 bases between them. Germline V CDR1 and CDR2: DFQATT, SNEGSKA (reference sequence).

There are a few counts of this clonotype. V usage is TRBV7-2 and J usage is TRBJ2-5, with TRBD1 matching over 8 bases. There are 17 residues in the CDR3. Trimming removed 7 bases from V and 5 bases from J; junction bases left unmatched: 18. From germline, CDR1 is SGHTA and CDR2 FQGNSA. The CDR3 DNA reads TGTGCCAGCACCGAAAGCGGGCTCAGGGGGCACGTTGAGACCCAGTACTTC. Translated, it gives CASTESGLRGHVETQYF. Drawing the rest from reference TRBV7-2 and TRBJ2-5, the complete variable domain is GAGVSQSPSNKVTEKGKDVELRCDPISGHTALYWYRQSLGQGLEFLIYFQGNSAPDKSGLPSDRFSAERTGGSVSTLTIQRTQQEDSAVYLCASTESGLRGHVETQYFGPGTRLLVL.

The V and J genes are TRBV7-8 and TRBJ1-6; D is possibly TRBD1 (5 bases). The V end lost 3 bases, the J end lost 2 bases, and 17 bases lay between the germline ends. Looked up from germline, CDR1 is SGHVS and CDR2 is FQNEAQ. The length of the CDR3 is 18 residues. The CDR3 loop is CASSFSSRVLAYNSPLHF. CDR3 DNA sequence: TGTGCCAGCAGCTTCTCTTCCAGGGTTTTGGCCTATAATTCACCCCTCCACTTT.

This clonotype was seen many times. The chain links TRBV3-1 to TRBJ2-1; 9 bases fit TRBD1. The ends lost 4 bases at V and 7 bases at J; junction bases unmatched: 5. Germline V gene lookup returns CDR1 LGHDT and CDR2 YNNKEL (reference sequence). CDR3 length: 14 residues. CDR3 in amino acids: CASSLTGTGNEQFF. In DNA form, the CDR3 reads TGTGCCAGCAGCCTCACCGGGACAGGGAATGAGCAGTTCTTC.

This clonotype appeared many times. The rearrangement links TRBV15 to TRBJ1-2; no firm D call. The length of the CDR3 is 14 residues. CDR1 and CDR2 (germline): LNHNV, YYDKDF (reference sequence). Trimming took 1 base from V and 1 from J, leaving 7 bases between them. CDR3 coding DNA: TGTGCCACCAGCAGAGCCGGCTTTAACTATGGCTACACCTTC. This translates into CATSRAGFNYGYTF.

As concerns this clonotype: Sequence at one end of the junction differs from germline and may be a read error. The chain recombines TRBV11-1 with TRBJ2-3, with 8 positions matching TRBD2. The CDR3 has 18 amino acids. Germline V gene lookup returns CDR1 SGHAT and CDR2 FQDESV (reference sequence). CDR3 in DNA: TGTGCCAGCAGCCCCCGCATTCTCGGGGGGGGGATCACAGATATGCAGTATTTT. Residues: CASSPRILGGGITDMQYF.

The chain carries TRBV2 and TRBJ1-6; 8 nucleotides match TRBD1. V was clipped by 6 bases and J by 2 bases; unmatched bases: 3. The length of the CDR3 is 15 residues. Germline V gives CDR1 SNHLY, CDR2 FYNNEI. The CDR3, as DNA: TGTGCCAGCAGCGGACAGGGCCCCTATAATTCACCCCTCCACTTT. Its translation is CASSGQGPYNSPLHF.

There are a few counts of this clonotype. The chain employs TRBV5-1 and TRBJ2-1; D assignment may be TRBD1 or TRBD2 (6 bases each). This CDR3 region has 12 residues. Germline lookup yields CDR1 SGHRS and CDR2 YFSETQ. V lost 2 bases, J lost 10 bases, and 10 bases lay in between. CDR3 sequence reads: CASSFGGREQFF. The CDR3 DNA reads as TGCGCCAGCAGCTTCGGGGGCCGAGAGCAGTTCTTC.

DNA for the CDR3: TGCGCCAGCAGCACCGGGACGGCGAGGGAGCAGTACGTC. Protein product: CASSTGTAREQYV. The J gene is TRBJ2-7, the V gene TRBV5-1, with D tentatively TRBD1 or TRBD2 (5 bases each). The CDR3 extends over 13 amino acids. CDR1 is SGHRS, CDR2 YFSETQ, per germline. With 4 bases removed from V and 7 bases from J, the gap between germline ends came to 15 bases.

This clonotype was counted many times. The DNA of the CDR3 is TGTGCCAGCAGCCTGACTATAGGGGGGAGTGAAAAACTGTTTTTT. Its translation is CASSLTIGGSEKLFF. The rearrangement uses TRBV7-2 and TRBJ1-4; weak D call: TRBD1 (6 bases). Trimming shortened V by 5 bases and J by 7 bases, and 17 bases separated the two germline ends. The CDR3 contains 15 residues. In germline, CDR1 is SGHTA, CDR2 FQGNSA.

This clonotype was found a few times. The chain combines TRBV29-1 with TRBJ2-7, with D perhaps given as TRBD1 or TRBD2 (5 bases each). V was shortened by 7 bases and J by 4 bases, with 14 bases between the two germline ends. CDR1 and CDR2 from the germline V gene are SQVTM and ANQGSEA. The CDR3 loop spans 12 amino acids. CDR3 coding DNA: TGCAGCGCTGGGACGGGTCGGTACGAGCAGTACTTC. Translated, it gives CSAGTGRYEQYF.